Listed below are T cell receptor beta chains from one sample, sequenced in a study of response to subunit inactivated influenza vaccine. Each CDR3 protein is one row after TCRdb ran MiXCR on the RT-PCR reads. Here the sample spans roughly 780,000 distinct CDR3 sequences, under 20% being singletons. The sequenced sample was PBMCs from blood, obtained around 5 days after vaccination. Receptors were obtained from a man aged 50-60 years who received an inactivated influenza vaccine. CDR3s include the opening cysteine and the closing phenylalanine or tryptophan. The D gene is left open where the match is weak. Part of the rows lack a size; the others show once, few, many or a class for expanded clones.

clone size	V gene	D gene	J gene	CDR3 DNA	CDR3 protein
.	TRBV12-2	.	TRBJ2-3	TGTGCAAGCCAGGGATACCATAGCGAGGCAGATACGCAGTATTTT	CASQGYHSEADTQYF
.	TRBV5-6	TRBD2	TRBJ2-7	TGTGCCAGCAGCTTGGTGGGACTAGCGGGAGCGGGCTACGAGCAGTACTTC	CASSLVGLAGAGYEQYF
few	TRBV7-2	.	TRBJ1-1	TGTGCCAGCAGCTTAGCGCGCAGGGCCACTGAAGCTTTCTTT	CASSLARRATEAFF
.	TRBV29-1	TRBD1	TRBJ2-7	TGCAGCGTTGAACATAGAGGACAGGGGGCCAACGAGCAGTACTTC	CSVEHRGQGANEQYF
.	TRBV6-4	TRBD2	TRBJ2-3	TGTGCCAGCAGTCGGGCTAGCGGGACGGGTGCAGATACGCAGTATTTT	CASSRASGTGADTQYF
few	TRBV10-3	TRBD2	TRBJ2-3	TGTGCCATCAGTGAAGTGGCGGGAGGAGTAACAGATACGCAGTATTTT	CAISEVAGGVTDTQYF
many	TRBV7-7	.	TRBJ2-3	TGTGCCAGCAGTAGGACGGTGGATCGAACAGATACGCAGTATTTT	CASSRTVDRTDTQYF
few	TRBV20-1	TRBD1	TRBJ2-1	TGCAGCGGGGACAGGGCTGGAGAGCAGTTCTTC	CSGDRAGEQFF
few	TRBV6-2/TRBV6-3	TRBD1	TRBJ2-1	TGTGCCAGCAGTCAGTGGAGGGGACAGGGAATTAATGAGCAGTTCTTC	CASSQWRGQGINEQFF
.	TRBV5-1	TRBD2	TRBJ2-3	TGCGCCAGCAGCTATTCCGGGACTAGCGGGGGGGGAGTAGATACGCAGTATTTT	CASSYSGTSGGGVDTQYF
.	TRBV24-1	.	TRBJ2-5	TGTGCCACCAGTGATTCGGGGAGGGGGGGACGAGAGACCCAGTACTTC	CATSDSGRGGRETQYF
few	TRBV30	.	TRBJ2-3	TGTGCCTGGGACAGACGTTCCACAGATACGCAGTATTTT	CAWDRRSTDTQYF
many	TRBV20-1	TRBD1	TRBJ2-7	TGCAGTGCCAGACAGGGGGGCTACGAGCAGTACTTC	CSARQGGYEQYF
.	TRBV20-1	.	TRBJ2-7	TGCAGTGCTAGAGATGGGAAAGGTTACGAGCAGTACTTC	CSARDGKGYEQYF
.	TRBV29-1	.	TRBJ2-2	TGCAGCGTTGAAAACGACAGTCGCGCCGGGGAGCTGTTTTTT	CSVENDSRAGELFF
.	TRBV28	TRBD2	TRBJ2-3	TGTGCCAGCAGTTTAAGTTCTAGCGGGGGGTACACAGATACGCAGTATTTT	CASSLSSSGGYTDTQYF
.	TRBV7-9	.	TRBJ2-7	TGTGCCAGCAGCTACAGGGTCGACGAGCAGTACTTC	CASSYRVDEQYF
.	TRBV7-9	.	TRBJ1-1	TGTGCCAGCAGCCGGGGGAGCGGCGAAGCTTTCTTT	CASSRGSGEAFF
.	TRBV7-6	.	TRBJ2-1	TGTGCCAGCAGCTTAGGGGTAGTCCTCCAAAATGAGCAGTTCTTC	CASSLGVVLQNEQFF
few	TRBV6-2/TRBV6-3	.	TRBJ2-2	TGTGCCAGCAGTTACCCGACTAGGGCCACCGGGGAGCTGTTTTTT	CASSYPTRATGELFF
few	TRBV6-2/TRBV6-3	TRBD1	TRBJ2-6	TGTGCCAGCAGCGGCAGGGGCAGGGGGTTCTCTGGGGCCAACGTCCTGACTTTC	CASSGRGRGFSGANVLTF
.	TRBV20-1	.	TRBJ2-3	TGCAGTGCTAGAGACAAGAAAAAAGCTGACACAGATACGCAGTATTTT	CSARDKKKADTDTQYF
.	TRBV13	.	TRBJ2-3	TGTGCCAGCACCCCATTGACTAGGGACCGCAGGACAGATACGCAGTATTTT	CASTPLTRDRRTDTQYF
many	TRBV20-1	.	TRBJ1-3	TGCAGTGCTAGAGATCCCCGGGGCGGCGGAAACACCATATATTTT	CSARDPRGGGNTIYF
.	TRBV5-1	TRBD1	TRBJ1-4	TGCGCCAGCAGCCCGAACAGGGGGCCTAATGAAAAACTGTTTTTT	CASSPNRGPNEKLFF
few	TRBV7-8	.	TRBJ2-2	TGTGCCAGCAGCTTAGTTCGTTACGGGGAGCTGTTTTTT	CASSLVRYGELFF
.	TRBV20-1	TRBD2	TRBJ2-1	TGCAGTGCTACTAGGTCGAGCGGGAGTGCCTATGAGCAGTTCTTC	CSATRSSGSAYEQFF
.	TRBV7-2	.	TRBJ2-1	TGTGCCAGCAGCCGGGTAATTTGGGTCTCCTACAATGAGCAGTTCTTC	CASSRVIWVSYNEQFF
few	TRBV20-1	TRBD1	TRBJ1-4	TGCAGTGCTGCCAGGGGGACAGGGGTTGAAAAACTGTTTTTT	CSAARGTGVEKLFF
many	TRBV10-3	.	TRBJ2-2	TGTGCCATCAGTTCTTTGGGACTCAACACCGGGGAGCTGTTTTTT	CAISSLGLNTGELFF
few	TRBV9	.	TRBJ2-3	TGTGCCAGCAGCGGGCAGGGTTTGGGAGATACGCAGTATTTT	CASSGQGLGDTQYF
.	TRBV5-1	TRBD2	TRBJ2-7	TGCGCCAGCAGCTTGGATCCGGGGGGGAACCTCGAGCAGTACTTC	CASSLDPGGNLEQYF
few	TRBV20-1	.	TRBJ2-5	TGCAGTGCTGTCCCCGGTTTTGGCCAAGAGACCCAGTACTTC	CSAVPGFGQETQYF
.	TRBV5-1	TRBD1	TRBJ2-7	TGCGCCAGCAGCCCCGGACAGGGAATGGCCTACGAGCAGTACTTC	CASSPGQGMAYEQYF
many	TRBV4-3	TRBD1	TRBJ1-1	TGCGCCAGCAGCCAGGACAGGGGGGTCACTGAAGCTTTCTTT	CASSQDRGVTEAFF
few	TRBV29-1	.	TRBJ2-7	TGCAGCGTTGCTGCGAGACAAACCTACGAGCAGTACTTC	CSVAARQTYEQYF
few	TRBV25-1	TRBD1	TRBJ2-7	TGTGCCAGCAGTGAAAACGACAGGGGAGGCGAGCAGTACTTC	CASSENDRGGEQYF
.	TRBV4-3	.	TRBJ1-1	TGCGCCAGCAGCCAAGATTCGGCAGTGGGCACTGAAGCTTTCTTT	CASSQDSAVGTEAFF
.	TRBV4-3	.	TRBJ2-1	TGCGCCAGCAGCCAAGATTGGGGGGTGGGTACAAATGAGCAGTTCTTC	CASSQDWGVGTNEQFF
.	TRBV7-9	TRBD1	TRBJ2-5	TGTGCCAGCAGCCTTGGGACAGAAGAGACCCAGTACTTC	CASSLGTEETQYF
.	TRBV24-1	TRBD2	TRBJ2-3	TGTGCCACCAGTGACCCGGGACTAGCGGGAGCAGCAGATACGCAGTATTTT	CATSDPGLAGAADTQYF
few	TRBV3-1	.	TRBJ2-5	TGTGCCAGCAGCCAACTCGGAGACAGAGAGACCCAGTACTTC	CASSQLGDRETQYF
.	TRBV7-2	.	TRBJ2-4	TGTGCCAGCAGCTTAGACCAGGGGGGGAACATTCAGTACTTC	CASSLDQGGNIQYF
.	TRBV29-1	.	TRBJ2-7	TGCAGCGTTGTGGGGGACTCCTACGAGCAGTACTTC	CSVVGDSYEQYF
few	TRBV15	TRBD1	TRBJ1-1	TGTGCCACCAGCAGAGGCCTAACCGGGACAGGCGCTGAAGCTTTCTTT	CATSRGLTGTGAEAFF
few	TRBV7-2	.	TRBJ1-1	TGTGCCAGCAGCCCAGACCTGATCGCCTACACTGAAGCTTTCTTT	CASSPDLIAYTEAFF
once	TRBV18	TRBD2	TRBJ2-5	TGTGCCAGCTCACCACCGGCGGGGGAGACCCAGAACTTC	CASSPPAGETQNF
few	TRBV7-2	TRBD2	TRBJ2-1	TGTGCCAGCGACAAGCGGGACGGAATAGGCAATGAGCAGTTCTTC	CASDKRDGIGNEQFF
.	TRBV7-3	.	TRBJ2-3	TGTGCCAGCAGCTTACGGACTGGGGGCGGAGGCACAGATACGCAGTCTTTT	CASSLRTGGGGTDTQSF
.	TRBV11-2	TRBD2	TRBJ2-7	TGTGCCAGCAGCTTAGATACTAGCGGTTTCTACGAGCAGTACTTC	CASSLDTSGFYEQYF
.	TRBV9	TRBD2	TRBJ2-3	TGTGCCAGCAGCCTCCGACTAGCGGCAGATACGCAGTATTTT	CASSLRLAADTQYF
many	TRBV4-1	.	TRBJ2-5	TGCGCCAGCAGCCAAGATTATATTGGTATCCAAGAGACCCAGTACTTC	CASSQDYIGIQETQYF
.	TRBV7-3	.	TRBJ2-5	TGTGCCAGCAGCCAAATGGGGCCAGAAGAGACCCAGTACTTC	CASSQMGPEETQYF
few	TRBV7-9	.	TRBJ2-7	TGTGCCAGCAGTAGCCTAGGGGCGGAAAGCTACGAGCAGTACTTC	CASSSLGAESYEQYF
.	TRBV28	TRBD1	TRBJ1-5	TGTGCCAGCAGTCAACAGGGGGCTGGTTTGCCCCAGCATTTT	CASSQQGAGLPQHF